This T cell receptor (beta chain) was identified during a study of graft-versus-host responses after intestinal transplantation. Trimming shortened V by 0 bases and J by 7 bases, and 10 bases separated the two germline ends. The CDR3 is 13 residues long. CDR1 and CDR2 from the germline V gene are SGDLS and YYNGEE. Graft specimens yielded both intraepithelial and lamina propria lymphocytes. Produced via immunoSEQ multiplex PCR; TCRdb's table is partial and in-frame only. The sample lists about 5,200 clones, around 72% seen once, with about 13% in the top ten. This TCR came from a human patient who received an intestinal transplant, so some T cells may come from the graft donor. Source: ileum tissue, taken 254 days after intestinal transplant. The rearrangement uses TRBV9 and TRBJ1-2, with a possible D match to TRBD1 (5 bases). The CDR3 coding sequence is TGTGCCAGCAGCGTAGCAGGGAGGGGTGGCTACACCTTC. Amino acids: CASSVAGRGGYTF.